Listed below are T cell receptor beta chains from one sample, sequenced in a study of T cell responses to AZD1222 COVID-19 vaccine. Sequenced by immunoSEQ multiplex PCR; TCRdb stores in-frame clones only, minus some. The table lists 150,000 to 200,000 clones, 85% to 95% of them singletons. The sample consisted of peripheral blood, taken on day 0 of AZD1222 vaccination. The receptors stem from an adult in good health. The CDR3 runs from the conserved cysteine through the conserved F or W. Each record gives: D gene, J gene, V gene, clone size, CDR3 DNA, CDR3 protein. A D gene is named only where the DNA matches it firmly. For some rows the clone size is stated as once, few or many, or as a class when expanded; others skip it.

.	TRBJ2-3	TRBV28	.	TGTGCCAGCAGCTCACCGGGGGCCCCCCCCACAGATACGCAGTATTTT	CASSSPGAPPTDTQYF
.	TRBJ1-2	TRBV6-5	.	TGTGCCAGCAGAAAAACAGGGTGGGAGGGTGGCTACACCTTC	CASRKTGWEGGYTF
.	TRBJ1-1	TRBV6-5	.	TGTGCCAGCAGTTACGACGGGAGCCCGGACACTGAAGCTTTCTTT	CASSYDGSPDTEAFF
.	TRBJ2-5	TRBV12-5	once	TGTGCTAGTGCCCACTCGGCCCGGCCGCGGACCCAGTACTTC	CASAHSARPRTQYF
TRBD1	TRBJ1-2	TRBV13	.	TGTGCCAGCAGGGCAGGGGGAAAATATGGCTACACCTTC	CASRAGGKYGYTF
TRBD1	TRBJ2-2	TRBV27	.	TGTGCCAGCAGTTTATCCCCCAGGACAGGGTCGAACACCGGGGAGCTGTTTTTT	CASSLSPRTGSNTGELFF
TRBD2	TRBJ2-7	TRBV7-8	.	TGTGCCAGCAGCTTAGGCCGCGGGGGGCCCTACGAGCAGTACTTC	CASSLGRGGPYEQYF
TRBD1	TRBJ1-5	TRBV7-9	.	TGTGCCAGCGTACCGGGACAGGGGACCAATCAGCCCCAGCATTTT	CASVPGQGTNQPQHF
.	TRBJ2-1	TRBV30	.	TGTGCCTGGAGTACCTGGACTGAGGGGAATGAGCAGTTCTTC	CAWSTWTEGNEQFF
.	TRBJ1-5	TRBV7-8	.	TGTGCCACCGAAACGGGACCTTGGGGCAATCAGCCCCAGCATTTT	CATETGPWGNQPQHF
TRBD1	TRBJ1-4	TRBV5-5	.	TGTGCCAGCAGCCCGTGGTCAGGGGGAGGTGAAAAACTGTTTTTT	CASSPWSGGGEKLFF
.	TRBJ2-3	TRBV7-2	.	TGTGCCAGCAGTCCGACAGAAAACACAGATACGCAGTATTTT	CASSPTENTDTQYF
.	TRBJ1-2	TRBV5-6	.	TGTGCCAGCAGCCTTAGAGGGGACTATGGCTACACCTTC	CASSLRGDYGYTF
.	TRBJ1-5	TRBV11-2	.	TGTGCCAGCAGCCTCAGACATGTAAGCAATCAGCCCCAGCATTTT	CASSLRHVSNQPQHF
.	TRBJ2-1	TRBV6-2/TRBV6-3	.	TGTGCCAGCAGTTACCCCAATGAGCAGTTCTTC	CASSYPNEQFF
TRBD1	TRBJ2-3	TRBV19	.	TGTGCCAGCGAGGACAGGGGGGGGACAGATACGCAGTATTTT	CASEDRGGTDTQYF
.	TRBJ1-4	TRBV25-1	once	TGTGCCAGCAGTGACGGGAGGTGGGCTAATGAAAAACTGTTTTTT	CASSDGRWANEKLFF
TRBD2	TRBJ2-2	TRBV30	.	TGTGCCTACGGGACTAGCGGGGGGACCGGGGAGCTGTTTTTT	CAYGTSGGTGELFF
.	TRBJ1-4	TRBV4-3	.	TGCGCCAGCAGCCAAGATTTCGGAGTCACAGGTCATAATGAAAAACTGTTTTTT	CASSQDFGVTGHNEKLFF
.	TRBJ1-4	TRBV28	.	TGTGCCAGCAACTTGCCCCAGAGTGAAAAACTGTTTTTT	CASNLPQSEKLFF
TRBD1	TRBJ2-2	TRBV4-3	.	TGCGCCAGCAGCCAGGGACAGAGCACCGGGGAGCTGTTTTTT	CASSQGQSTGELFF
.	TRBJ1-2	TRBV28	.	TGTGCCAGCGCCCCGTCCGGAGACTATGGCTACACCTTC	CASAPSGDYGYTF
TRBD1	TRBJ1-1	TRBV27	once	TGTGCCAGCAACCTTCCGGGACAGGGGATCACTGAAGCTTTCTTT	CASNLPGQGITEAFF
.	TRBJ2-2	TRBV9	.	TGTGCCAGCAGCCGGGCGGCGGTCGGGGAGCTGTTTTTT	CASSRAAVGELFF
TRBD1	TRBJ1-1	TRBV5-4	.	TGTGCCAGCAGCGGCCGGGACAGGGTGAACACTGAAGCTTTCTTT	CASSGRDRVNTEAFF
.	TRBJ1-1	TRBV5-5	.	TGTGCCAGCAGCTTGGTGGCTCAGGTCACTGAAGCTTTCTTT	CASSLVAQVTEAFF
TRBD1	TRBJ1-4	TRBV3-1/TRBV3-2	.	TGTGCCAGCAGCTTAAAAGGGGGACAGGAAAAACTGTTTTTT	CASSLKGGQEKLFF
TRBD1	TRBJ1-1	TRBV7-2	.	TGTGCCAGCAGCCCGGTGGGACAGGTGAGCACTGAAGCTTTCTTT	CASSPVGQVSTEAFF
TRBD2	TRBJ2-1	TRBV5-1	.	TGCGCCAGCAGCATAGCGGGGGTGGGCTCCTACAATGAGCAGTTCTTC	CASSIAGVGSYNEQFF
TRBD1	TRBJ1-2	TRBV6-2/TRBV6-3	.	TGTGCCAGCAGTCCGACAGGGTTTGCCTATGGCTACACCTTC	CASSPTGFAYGYTF
.	TRBJ2-1	TRBV20-1	.	TGCAGTGCTCACTACATCGATGAGCAGTTCTTC	CSAHYIDEQFF
.	TRBJ1-6	TRBV9	.	TGTGCCAGCAGCGCTGGAGGGACTTCACCCCTCCACTTT	CASSAGGTSPLHF
.	TRBJ1-3	TRBV6-5	.	TGTGCCACCATAATTAGGGTACAGTCCGGAAACACCATATATTTT	CATIIRVQSGNTIYF
TRBD1	TRBJ2-1	TRBV10-2	few	TGCGCCAGCAGAGGGACAGGGCCCTACAATGAGCAGTTCTTC	CASRGTGPYNEQFF
.	TRBJ2-1	TRBV7-9	.	TGTGCCAGCAGCGTATACAATGAGCAGTTCTTC	CASSVYNEQFF
TRBD2	TRBJ2-3	TRBV30	.	TGTGCCTGGACTGGACTAGCGGTATTCACAGATACGCAGTATTTT	CAWTGLAVFTDTQYF
.	TRBJ2-2	TRBV19	.	TGTGCCAGTTCAATCGGGACAACGACCGGGGAGCTGTTTTTT	CASSIGTTTGELFF
.	TRBJ2-1	TRBV5-6	.	TGTGCCAGCAGCCCTACCGGGACCAGCTCCTACAATGAGCAGTTCTTC	CASSPTGTSSYNEQFF
.	TRBJ1-1	TRBV5-4	.	TGTGCCAGCAGCTTGGCCCGGGCGAACACTGAAGCTTTCTTT	CASSLARANTEAFF
.	TRBJ1-2	TRBV27	once	TGTGCCAGCAGTCGGAATACTAACTATGGCTACACCTTC	CASSRNTNYGYTF
.	TRBJ1-3	TRBV6-5	once	TGTGCCAGCAGTTTGGGCCCAATCTCCTCTGGAAACACCATATATTTT	CASSLGPISSGNTIYF
TRBD2	TRBJ2-2	TRBV28	few	TGTGCCAGCAGTTTAGATCTGACTAGCGGGGTCACCGGGGAGCTGTTTTTT	CASSLDLTSGVTGELFF
.	TRBJ1-2	TRBV6-4	.	TGTGCCAGCAGTGAGGGGGTCAGGGCCCCCTATGGCTACACCTTC	CASSEGVRAPYGYTF
TRBD2	TRBJ2-1	TRBV5-4	.	TGTGCCAGCAGCTTGGGGACTAGCCCCTCCTACAATGAGCAGTTCTTC	CASSLGTSPSYNEQFF
TRBD1	TRBJ2-2	TRBV6-6	.	TGTGCCAGCAGTCCCCAGCCTCTCACCGGGACAGTAAACACCGGGGAGCTGTTTTTT	CASSPQPLTGTVNTGELFF
.	TRBJ1-1	TRBV10-3	.	TGTGCCGTCGGGGCGGGTGCCGCGGCTGAAGCTTTCTTT	CAVGAGAAAEAFF
TRBD1	TRBJ1-5	TRBV3-1/TRBV3-2	.	TGTGCCAGCAGCCAGTGGGGGACAGGGGGCGTCGGTCAGCCCCAGCATTTT	CASSQWGTGGVGQPQHF
TRBD1	TRBJ1-5	TRBV3-1/TRBV3-2	.	TGTGCCAGCAGTGAGACAGGGAGTCAGCCCCAGCATTTT	CASSETGSQPQHF
.	TRBJ2-5	TRBV13	.	TGTGCCAGCGCCGGTCCCAAGCCTCAAGAGACCCAGTACTTC	CASAGPKPQETQYF
TRBD1	TRBJ1-6	TRBV6-5	once	TGTGCCAGCAGAAGACAGGGGATTTCACCCCTCCACTTT	CASRRQGISPLHF
.	TRBJ1-2	TRBV24-1	.	TGTGCCACCAGTGATCGGAGATATAAGGGCTACACCTTC	CATSDRRYKGYTF
.	TRBJ1-5	TRBV5-1	.	TGCGCCAGCAGCCCGACAGGCCGCAATCAGCCCCAGCATTTT	CASSPTGRNQPQHF
.	TRBJ2-4	TRBV19	.	TGTGCCAGTCAAGACTCCAGCCTAGCCAAAAACATTCAGTACTTC	CASQDSSLAKNIQYF
TRBD1	TRBJ1-2	TRBV7-2	.	TGTGCCAGCAGCTTAAGGGACAGGGGCTACACCTTC	CASSLRDRGYTF